This TCR beta chain was sequenced in a study of T cell responses to AZD1222 COVID-19 vaccine. Study conclusions and caveats: Clonal diversity may have been underestimated in mostly white British donors. Researchers took repertoire samples only after the peak T cell response had come.

V was cut by 5 bases and J by 10 bases, with 15 bases left in between. Germline loops: CDR1 SGHTA, CDR2 FQGTGA. CDR3 length: 14 residues. Analysis merged second doses at about 4 or about 12 weeks. As concerns this clone: The antigen is undetermined.

TCRdb's copy holds only in-frame clones and misses some; the assay was immunoSEQ multiplex PCR. The sample lists about 160,000 clones, around 90% occurring once. This chain links TRBV7-3 with TRBJ1-6; D not resolved. The material sequenced was peripheral blood, taken 28 days after the second AZD1222 dose. The sequence was collected from an adult who received the AZD1222 COVID-19 vaccine. DNA of the CDR3: TGTGCCAGCAGCGCCCACGGGTTGGGGTCACCCCTCCACTTT. Translated, it gives CASSAHGLGSPLHF.